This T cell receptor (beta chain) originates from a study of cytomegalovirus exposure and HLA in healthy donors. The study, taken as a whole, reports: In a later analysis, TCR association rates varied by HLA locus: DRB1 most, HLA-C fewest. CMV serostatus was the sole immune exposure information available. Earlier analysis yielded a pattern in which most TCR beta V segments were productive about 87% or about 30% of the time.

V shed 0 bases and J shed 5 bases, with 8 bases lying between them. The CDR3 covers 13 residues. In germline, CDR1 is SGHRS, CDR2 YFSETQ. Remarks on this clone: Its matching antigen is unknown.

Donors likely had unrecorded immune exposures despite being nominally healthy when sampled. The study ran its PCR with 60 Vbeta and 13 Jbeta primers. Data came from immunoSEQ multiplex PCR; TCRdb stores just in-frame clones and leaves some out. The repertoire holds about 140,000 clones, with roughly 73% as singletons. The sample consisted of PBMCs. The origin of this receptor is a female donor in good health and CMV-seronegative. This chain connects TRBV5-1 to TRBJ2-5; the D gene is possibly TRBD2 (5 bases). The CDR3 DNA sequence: TGCGCCAGCAGCTTGGCCGGGATCGAGACCCAGTACTTC. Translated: CASSLAGIETQYF. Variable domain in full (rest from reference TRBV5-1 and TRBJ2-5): KAGVTQTPRYLIKTRGQQVTLSCSPISGHRSVSWYQQTPGQGLQFLFEYFSETQRNKGNFPGRFSGRQFSNSRSEMNVSTLELGDSALYLCASSLAGIETQYFGPGTRLLVL.